Listed below are T cell receptor beta chains from one sample, sequenced in a study of blood T cell repertoires in COVID-19. Profiled with immunoSEQ multiplex PCR; TCRdb holds only in-frame clones, not every one. The repertoire holds over 90,000 clones, with over 70% as singletons. Sequenced material: peripheral blood. These receptors were obtained from a man aged 55 to 70 with acute or convalescent COVID-19. The CDR3 runs from the conserved cysteine through the conserved F or W. Each record gives: clone size, V gene, J gene, CDR3 protein. The size entry is marked missing in some rows and otherwise reads once, few, many or a size class.

.	TRBV4-2	TRBJ1-5	CASSQLGDNQPQHF
.	TRBV11-2	TRBJ1-5	CASSWTVNQPQHF
.	TRBV7-2	TRBJ1-5	CASSLAGDKQPQHF
.	TRBV30	TRBJ1-3	CAWKPGRTAGNTIYF
.	TRBV28	TRBJ2-7	CASTKFPYEQYF
.	TRBV3-1/TRBV3-2	TRBJ2-7	CASSHPRGRGRYEQYF
.	TRBV6-6	TRBJ2-3	CASRHSGGSTDTQYF
medium-sized	TRBV5-1	TRBJ2-2	CASSSGQGGNTGELFF
.	TRBV7-2	TRBJ2-3	CASSNGPLQGDTQYF
.	TRBV21-1	TRBJ1-6	CASNKQGGDSPLHF
.	TRBV4-3	TRBJ2-6	CASSQTRMHGANVLTF
few	TRBV7-2	TRBJ1-5	CASSTRTGPNQPQHF
once	TRBV28	TRBJ1-5	CASSLGGGLNQPQHF
.	TRBV19	TRBJ1-4	CASSRPPMMDFPTNEKLFF
.	TRBV10-3	TRBJ2-1	CAISRTSGVDGNEQFF
.	TRBV28	TRBJ1-2	CASSFPQGGLDGYTF
.	TRBV6-5	TRBJ2-7	CASKHSNYEQYF
.	TRBV18	TRBJ2-1	CASSRLLIKRGSSYNEQFF
.	TRBV4-3	TRBJ2-2	CASSPREVGTGELFF
.	TRBV5-8	TRBJ2-1	CASSLDRYNEQFF
.	TRBV19	TRBJ1-5	CASSISGWGGNQPQHF
few	TRBV12-5	TRBJ1-2	CASGFGQANYGYTF
.	TRBV19	TRBJ1-2	CASSTWDTPNYGYTF
.	TRBV5-1	TRBJ2-3	CASSTGLAGLSDTQYF
.	TRBV18	TRBJ2-7	CASSRQGSSYEQYF
.	TRBV7-9	TRBJ2-1	CASSAGFPSGGNEQFF
.	TRBV18	TRBJ2-5	CASSPYEETQYF
.	TRBV2	TRBJ1-2	CASIGDSYYGYTF
.	TRBV5-6	TRBJ2-3	CASSLKAGGRADTQYF
.	TRBV19	TRBJ1-5	CASSIEPGARAQHF
once	TRBV10-3	TRBJ2-3	CAISVGDTQYF
.	TRBV7-9	TRBJ2-1	CASSLDRGLYNEQFF
.	TRBV4-2	TRBJ1-2	CASSQGVGDTYGYTF
once	TRBV7-9	TRBJ1-1	CASRRGRTEAFF
.	TRBV19	TRBJ2-2	CASSITGGNGELFF
.	TRBV6-5	TRBJ1-5	CASRRGGYNQPQHF
.	TRBV4-3	TRBJ2-6	CASGPGQTSGANVLTF
.	TRBV10-1	TRBJ1-4	CASSEGGQLEKLFF
.	TRBV12-2	TRBJ2-3	CASRLASRESTDTQYF
.	TRBV6-4	TRBJ1-5	CASSDSMYRAPQSNQPQHF
once	TRBV7-8	TRBJ1-2	CASSPRDRGDYGYTF
.	TRBV5-1	TRBJ1-5	CASSLTINQPQHF
many	TRBV6-2/TRBV6-3	TRBJ1-4	CASSYGGTGATNEKLFF
once	TRBV7-6	TRBJ2-1	CASSFWGAAGEQFF
.	TRBV10-3	TRBJ1-3	CAISPRGGLSSSGNTIYF
.	TRBV4-1	TRBJ2-2	CASSRDRGGTGELFF
.	TRBV19	TRBJ2-2	CASSIIQGAGELFF
.	TRBV25-1	TRBJ2-1	CASEREINEQFF
.	TRBV29-1	TRBJ2-7	CSVDRGGWEQYF
.	TRBV16	TRBJ2-7	CASSQSAEQYF
.	TRBV7-2	TRBJ2-2	CASSSRQGAPTGELFF
.	TRBV3-1/TRBV3-2	TRBJ1-4	CASSQRTGFDEKLFF